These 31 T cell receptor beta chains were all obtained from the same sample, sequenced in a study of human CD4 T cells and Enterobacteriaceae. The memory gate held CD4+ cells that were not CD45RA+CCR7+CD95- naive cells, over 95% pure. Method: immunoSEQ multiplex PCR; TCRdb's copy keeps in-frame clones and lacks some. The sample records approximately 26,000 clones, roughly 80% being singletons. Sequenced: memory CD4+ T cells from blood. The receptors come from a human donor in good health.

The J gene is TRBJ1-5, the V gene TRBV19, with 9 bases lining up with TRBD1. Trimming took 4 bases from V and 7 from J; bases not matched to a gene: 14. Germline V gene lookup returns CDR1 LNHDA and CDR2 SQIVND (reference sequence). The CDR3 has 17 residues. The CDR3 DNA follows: TGTGCCAGTAGTACGGAAAACGACAGGGGGTCTAGGCAGCCCCAGCATTTT. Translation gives CASSTENDRGSRQPQHF. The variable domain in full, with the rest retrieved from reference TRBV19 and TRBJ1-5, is DGGITQSPKYLFRKEGQNVTLSCEQNLNHDAMYWYRQDPGQGLRLIYYSQIVNDFQKGDIAEGYSVSREKKESFPLTVTSAQKNPTAFYLCASSTENDRGSRQPQHFGDGTRLSIL.

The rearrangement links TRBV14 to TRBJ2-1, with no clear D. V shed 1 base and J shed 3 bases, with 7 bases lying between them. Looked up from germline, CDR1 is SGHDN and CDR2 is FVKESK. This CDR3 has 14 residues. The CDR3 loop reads CASSQVSNYNEQFF. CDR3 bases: TGTGCCAGCAGCCAAGTCAGCAACTACAATGAGCAGTTCTTC.

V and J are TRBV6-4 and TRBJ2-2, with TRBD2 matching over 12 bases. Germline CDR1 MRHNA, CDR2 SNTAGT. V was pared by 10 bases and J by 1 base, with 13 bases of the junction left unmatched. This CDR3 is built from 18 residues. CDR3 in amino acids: CAIGTSGPATENTGELFF. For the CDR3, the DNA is TGTGCCATCGGGACTAGCGGGCCGGCTACCGAGAACACCGGGGAGCTGTTTTTT.

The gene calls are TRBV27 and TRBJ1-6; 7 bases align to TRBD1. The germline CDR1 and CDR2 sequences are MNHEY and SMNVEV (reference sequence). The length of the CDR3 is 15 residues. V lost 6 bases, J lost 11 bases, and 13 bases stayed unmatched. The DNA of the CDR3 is TGTGCCAGCAGGCTGATACAGGGGAGGGGTACACCCCTCCACTTT. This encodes CASRLIQGRGTPLHF.

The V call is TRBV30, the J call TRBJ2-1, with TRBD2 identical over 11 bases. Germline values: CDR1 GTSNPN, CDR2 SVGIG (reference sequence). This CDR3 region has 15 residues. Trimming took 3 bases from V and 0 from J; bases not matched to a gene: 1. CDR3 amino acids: CAWRLAGVSYNEQFF. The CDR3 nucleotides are TGTGCCTGGAGACTAGCGGGGGTCTCCTACAATGAGCAGTTCTTC.

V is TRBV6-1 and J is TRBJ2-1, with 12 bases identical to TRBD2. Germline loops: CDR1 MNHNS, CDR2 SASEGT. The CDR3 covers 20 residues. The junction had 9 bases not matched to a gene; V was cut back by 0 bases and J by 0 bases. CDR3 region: CASSEASSGRVTSSYNEQFF. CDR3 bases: TGTGCCAGCAGTGAAGCGTCTAGCGGGAGGGTCACGAGCTCCTACAATGAGCAGTTCTTC.

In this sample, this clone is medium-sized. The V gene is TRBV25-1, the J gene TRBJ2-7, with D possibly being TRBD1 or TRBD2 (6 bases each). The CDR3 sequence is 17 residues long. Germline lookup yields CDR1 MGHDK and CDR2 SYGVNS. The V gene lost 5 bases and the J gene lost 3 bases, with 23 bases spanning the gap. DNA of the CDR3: TGTGCCAGCAGTAGGCAGGAGGGGGATCGTCTTTTCTACGAGCAGTACTTC. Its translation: CASSRQEGDRLFYEQYF.

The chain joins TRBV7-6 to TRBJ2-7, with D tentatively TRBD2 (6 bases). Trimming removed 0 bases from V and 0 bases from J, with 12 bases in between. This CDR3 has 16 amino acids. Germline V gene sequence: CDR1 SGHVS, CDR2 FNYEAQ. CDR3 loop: CASSLAAGRGSYEQYF. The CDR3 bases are TGTGCCAGCAGCTTAGCTGCGGGACGTGGCTCCTACGAGCAGTACTTC.

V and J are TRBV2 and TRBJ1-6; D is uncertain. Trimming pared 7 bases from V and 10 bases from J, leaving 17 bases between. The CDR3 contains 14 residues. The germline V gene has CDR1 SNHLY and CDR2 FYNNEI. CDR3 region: CASTRLAGGSPLHF. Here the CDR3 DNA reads TGTGCCAGCACAAGGTTGGCAGGAGGGTCACCCCTCCACTTT.

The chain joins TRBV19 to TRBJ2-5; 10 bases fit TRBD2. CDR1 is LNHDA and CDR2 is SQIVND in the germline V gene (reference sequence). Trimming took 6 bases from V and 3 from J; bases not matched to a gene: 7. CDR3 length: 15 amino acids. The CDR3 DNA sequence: TGTGCCAGTAGAAAGCTAGCGGGGGAGAAAGAGACCCAGTACTTC. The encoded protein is CASRKLAGEKETQYF.

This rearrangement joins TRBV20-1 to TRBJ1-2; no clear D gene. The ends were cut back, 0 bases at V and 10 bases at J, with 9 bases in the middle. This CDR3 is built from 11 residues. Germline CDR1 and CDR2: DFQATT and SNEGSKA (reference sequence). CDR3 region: CSARDTPNYTF. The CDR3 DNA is TGCAGTGCTAGAGATACCCCGAACTACACCTTC.

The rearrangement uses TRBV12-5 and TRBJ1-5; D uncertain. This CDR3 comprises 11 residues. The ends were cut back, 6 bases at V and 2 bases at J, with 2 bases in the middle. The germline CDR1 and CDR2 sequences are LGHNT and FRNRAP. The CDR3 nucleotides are TGTGCTAGTGGGGGCAATCAGCCCCAGCATTTT. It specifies CASGGNQPQHF.

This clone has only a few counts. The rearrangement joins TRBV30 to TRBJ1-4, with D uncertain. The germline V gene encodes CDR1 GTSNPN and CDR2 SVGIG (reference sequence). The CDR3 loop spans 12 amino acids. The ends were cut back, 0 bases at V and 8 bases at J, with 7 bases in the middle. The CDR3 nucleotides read TGTGCCTGGAGTGTACGTGGGGAAAAACTGTTTTTT. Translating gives CAWSVRGEKLFF. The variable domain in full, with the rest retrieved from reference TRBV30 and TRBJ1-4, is SQTIHQWPATLVQPVGSPLSLECTVEGTSNPNLYWYRQAAGRGLQLLFYSVGIGQISSEVPQNLSASRPQDRQFILSSKKLLLSDSGFYLCAWSVRGEKLFFGSGTQLSVL.

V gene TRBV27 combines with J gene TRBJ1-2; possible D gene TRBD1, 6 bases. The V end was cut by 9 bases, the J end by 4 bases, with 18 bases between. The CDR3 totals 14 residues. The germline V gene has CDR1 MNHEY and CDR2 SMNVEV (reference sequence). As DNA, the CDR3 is TGTGCCAGTGCGAAGGGGGTCCTAGGCTATGGCTACACCTTC. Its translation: CASAKGVLGYGYTF.

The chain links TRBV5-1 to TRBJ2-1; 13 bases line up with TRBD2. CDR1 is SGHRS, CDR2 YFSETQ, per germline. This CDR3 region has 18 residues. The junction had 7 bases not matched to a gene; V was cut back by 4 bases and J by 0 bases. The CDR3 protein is CASSAGTSGKSSYNEQFF. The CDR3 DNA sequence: TGCGCCAGCAGCGCCGGGACTAGCGGGAAGAGCTCCTACAATGAGCAGTTCTTC.

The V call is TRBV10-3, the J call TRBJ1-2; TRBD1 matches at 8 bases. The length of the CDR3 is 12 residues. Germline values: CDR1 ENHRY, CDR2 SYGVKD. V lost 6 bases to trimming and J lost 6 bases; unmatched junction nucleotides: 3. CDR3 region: CAISGQGDGYTF. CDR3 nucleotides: TGTGCCATCAGCGGACAGGGTGATGGCTACACCTTC.

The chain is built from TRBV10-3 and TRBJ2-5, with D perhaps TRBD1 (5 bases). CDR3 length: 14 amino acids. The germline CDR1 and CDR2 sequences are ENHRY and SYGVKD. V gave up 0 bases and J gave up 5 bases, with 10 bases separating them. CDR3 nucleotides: TGTGCCATCAGTGAGTCGAAAGGGGCGGAGACCCAGTACTTC. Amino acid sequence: CAISESKGAETQYF.

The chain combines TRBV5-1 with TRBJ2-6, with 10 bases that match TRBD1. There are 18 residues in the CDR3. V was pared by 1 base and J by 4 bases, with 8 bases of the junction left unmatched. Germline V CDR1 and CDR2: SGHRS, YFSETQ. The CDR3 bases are TGCGCCAGCAGCTTGAGGGACAGGGGCCAAGGAGGGGCCAACGTCCTGACTTTC. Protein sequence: CASSLRDRGQGGANVLTF. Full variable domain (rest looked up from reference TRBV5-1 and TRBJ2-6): KAGVTQTPRYLIKTRGQQVTLSCSPISGHRSVSWYQQTPGQGLQFLFEYFSETQRNKGNFPGRFSGRQFSNSRSEMNVSTLELGDSALYLCASSLRDRGQGGANVLTFGAGSRLTVL.

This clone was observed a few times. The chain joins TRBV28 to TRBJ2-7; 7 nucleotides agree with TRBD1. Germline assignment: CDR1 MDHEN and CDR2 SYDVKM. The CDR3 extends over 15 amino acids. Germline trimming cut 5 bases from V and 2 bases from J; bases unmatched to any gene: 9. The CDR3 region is CASSQNRDSPYEQYF. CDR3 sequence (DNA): TGTGCCAGCAGTCAAAACCGGGACAGCCCCTACGAGCAGTACTTC.

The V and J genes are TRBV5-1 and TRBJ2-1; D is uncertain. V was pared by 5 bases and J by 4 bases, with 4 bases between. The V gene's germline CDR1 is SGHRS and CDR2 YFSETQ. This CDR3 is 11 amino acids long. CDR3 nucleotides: TGCGCCAGCAGGAATTACAATGAGCAGTTCTTC. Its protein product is CASRNYNEQFF. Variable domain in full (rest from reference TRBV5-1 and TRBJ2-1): KAGVTQTPRYLIKTRGQQVTLSCSPISGHRSVSWYQQTPGQGLQFLFEYFSETQRNKGNFPGRFSGRQFSNSRSEMNVSTLELGDSALYLCASRNYNEQFFGPGTRLTVL.

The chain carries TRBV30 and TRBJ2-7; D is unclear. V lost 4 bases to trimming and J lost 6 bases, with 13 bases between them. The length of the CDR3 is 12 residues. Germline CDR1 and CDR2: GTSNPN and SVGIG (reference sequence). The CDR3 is CAWTTTPSEQYF. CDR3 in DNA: TGTGCCTGGACCACAACACCTTCCGAGCAGTACTTC.

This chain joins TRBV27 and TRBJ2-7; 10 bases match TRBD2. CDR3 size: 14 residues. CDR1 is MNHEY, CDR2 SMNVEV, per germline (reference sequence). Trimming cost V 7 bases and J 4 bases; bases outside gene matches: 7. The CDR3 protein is CASTPSGSVYEQYF. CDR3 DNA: TGTGCCAGCACCCCTAGCGGGAGTGTTTACGAGCAGTACTTC.

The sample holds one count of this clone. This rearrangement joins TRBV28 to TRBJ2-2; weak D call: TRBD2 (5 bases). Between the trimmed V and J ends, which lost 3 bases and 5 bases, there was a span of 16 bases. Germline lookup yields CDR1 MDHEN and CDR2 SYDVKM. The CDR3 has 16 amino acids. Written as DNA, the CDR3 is TGTGCCAGCAGTTTGGCCTCGGTTACTAGGACCGGGGAGCTGTTTTTT. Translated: CASSLASVTRTGELFF.

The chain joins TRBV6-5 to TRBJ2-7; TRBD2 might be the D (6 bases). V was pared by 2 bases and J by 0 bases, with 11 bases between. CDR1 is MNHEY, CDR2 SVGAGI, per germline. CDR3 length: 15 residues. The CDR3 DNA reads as TGTGCCAGCAGTTACGGGGCGGGGTTCTCCTACGAGCAGTACTTC. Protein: CASSYGAGFSYEQYF.

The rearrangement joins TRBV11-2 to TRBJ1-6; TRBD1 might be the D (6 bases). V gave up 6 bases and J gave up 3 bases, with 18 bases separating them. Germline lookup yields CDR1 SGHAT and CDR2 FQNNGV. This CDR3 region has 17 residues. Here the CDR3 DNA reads TGTGCCAGCAGTCCCGGGACACGATGGAGCTATAATTCACCCCTCCACTTT. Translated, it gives CASSPGTRWSYNSPLHF.

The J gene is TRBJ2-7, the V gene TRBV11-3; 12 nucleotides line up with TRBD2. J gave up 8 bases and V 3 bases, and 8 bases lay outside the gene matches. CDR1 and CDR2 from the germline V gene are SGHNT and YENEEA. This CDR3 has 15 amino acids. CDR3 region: CASSFIGTSGGKQYF. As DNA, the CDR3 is TGTGCCAGCAGCTTTATCGGAACTAGCGGGGGGAAGCAGTACTTC.

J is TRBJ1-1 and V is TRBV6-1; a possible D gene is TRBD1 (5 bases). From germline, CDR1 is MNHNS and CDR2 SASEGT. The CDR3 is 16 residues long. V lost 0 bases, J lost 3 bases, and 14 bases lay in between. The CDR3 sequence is CASSEAGGYRDTEAFF. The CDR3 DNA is TGTGCCAGCAGTGAAGCGGGGGGGTACCGGGACACTGAAGCTTTCTTT.

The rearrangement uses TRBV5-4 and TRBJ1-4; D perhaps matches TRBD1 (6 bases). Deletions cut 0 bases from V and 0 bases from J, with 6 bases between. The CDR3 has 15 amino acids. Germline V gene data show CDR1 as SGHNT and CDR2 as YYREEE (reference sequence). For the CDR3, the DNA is TGTGCCAGCAGCTTGGGGGGGCCAACTAATGAAAAACTGTTTTTT. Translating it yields CASSLGGPTNEKLFF.

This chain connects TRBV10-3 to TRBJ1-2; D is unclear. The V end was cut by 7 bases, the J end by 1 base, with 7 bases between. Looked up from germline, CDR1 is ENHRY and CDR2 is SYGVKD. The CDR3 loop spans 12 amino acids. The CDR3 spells CAINENNYGYTF. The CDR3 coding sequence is TGTGCCATCAACGAGAATAACTATGGCTACACCTTC.

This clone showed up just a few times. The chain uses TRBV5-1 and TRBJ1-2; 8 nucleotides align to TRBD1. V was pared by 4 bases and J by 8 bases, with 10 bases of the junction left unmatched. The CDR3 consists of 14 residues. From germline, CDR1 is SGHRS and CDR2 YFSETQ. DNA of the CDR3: TGCGCCAGCAGCACCTCGACAGGGGCTAACGGCTACACCTTC. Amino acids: CASSTSTGANGYTF.

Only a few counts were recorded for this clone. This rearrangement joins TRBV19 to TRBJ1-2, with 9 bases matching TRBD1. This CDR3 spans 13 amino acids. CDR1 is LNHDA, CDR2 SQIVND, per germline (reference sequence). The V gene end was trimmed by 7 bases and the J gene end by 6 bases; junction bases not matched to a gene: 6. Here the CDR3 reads CASIGGQGDGYTF. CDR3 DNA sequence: TGTGCCAGTATAGGGGGACAGGGAGATGGCTACACCTTC.